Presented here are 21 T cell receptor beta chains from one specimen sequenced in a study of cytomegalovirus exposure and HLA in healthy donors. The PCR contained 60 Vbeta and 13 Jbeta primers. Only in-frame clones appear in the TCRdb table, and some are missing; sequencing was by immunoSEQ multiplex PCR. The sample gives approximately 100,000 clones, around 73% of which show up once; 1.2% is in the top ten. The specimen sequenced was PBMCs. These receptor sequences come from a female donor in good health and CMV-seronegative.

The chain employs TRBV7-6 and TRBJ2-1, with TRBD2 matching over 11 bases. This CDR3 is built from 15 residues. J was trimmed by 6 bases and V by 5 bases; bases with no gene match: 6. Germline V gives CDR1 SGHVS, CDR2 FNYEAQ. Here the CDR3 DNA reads TGTGCCAGCAGCCGTACTAGCGGGAGAGGCAATGAGCAGTTCTTC. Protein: CASSRTSGRGNEQFF.

The DNA of the CDR3 is TGTGCCAGCAGCTTTGGCAGAGGAACCGGGGAGCTGTTTTTT. It yields the protein CASSFGRGTGELFF. V usage is TRBV7-2 and J usage is TRBJ2-2, with unresolved D. CDR1 is SGHTA and CDR2 is FQGNSA in the germline V gene. Trimming stripped 3 bases from V and 5 bases from J, with 10 bases between. The length of the CDR3 is 14 residues.

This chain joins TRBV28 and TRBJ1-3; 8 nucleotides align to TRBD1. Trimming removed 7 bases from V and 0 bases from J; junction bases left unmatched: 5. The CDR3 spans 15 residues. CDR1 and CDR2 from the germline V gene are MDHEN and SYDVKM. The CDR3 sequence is CASTRRGPSGNTIYF. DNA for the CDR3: TGTGCCAGCACACGCAGGGGGCCCTCTGGAAACACCATATATTTT.

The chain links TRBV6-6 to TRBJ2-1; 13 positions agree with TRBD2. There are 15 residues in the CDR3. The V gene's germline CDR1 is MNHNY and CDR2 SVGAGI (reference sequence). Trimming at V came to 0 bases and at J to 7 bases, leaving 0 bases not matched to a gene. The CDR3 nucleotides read TGTGCCAGCAGTTACTCGGGACTAGCGGGGAATGAGCAGTTCTTC. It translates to CASSYSGLAGNEQFF.

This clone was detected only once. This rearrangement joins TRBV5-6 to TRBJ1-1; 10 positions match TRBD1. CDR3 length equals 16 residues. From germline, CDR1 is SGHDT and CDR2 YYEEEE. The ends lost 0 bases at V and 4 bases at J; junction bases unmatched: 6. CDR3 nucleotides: TGTGCCAGCAGCTTGGGACAGGGGGCGCGGGGCACTGAAGCTTTCTTT. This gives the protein CASSLGQGARGTEAFF.

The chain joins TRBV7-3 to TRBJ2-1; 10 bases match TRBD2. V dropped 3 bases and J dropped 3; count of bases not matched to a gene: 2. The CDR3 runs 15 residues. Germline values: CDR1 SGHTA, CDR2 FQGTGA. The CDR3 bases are TGTGCCAGCAGCTTCGAGCGGGAGGGCTACAATGAGCAGTTCTTC. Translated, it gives CASSFEREGYNEQFF.

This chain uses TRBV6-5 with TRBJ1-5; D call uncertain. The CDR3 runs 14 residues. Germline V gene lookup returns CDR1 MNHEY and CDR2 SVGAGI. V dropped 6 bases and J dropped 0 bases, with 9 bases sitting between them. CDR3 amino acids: CASSPSYSNQPQHF. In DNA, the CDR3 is TGTGCCAGCAGCCCGTCGTATAGCAATCAGCCCCAGCATTTT.

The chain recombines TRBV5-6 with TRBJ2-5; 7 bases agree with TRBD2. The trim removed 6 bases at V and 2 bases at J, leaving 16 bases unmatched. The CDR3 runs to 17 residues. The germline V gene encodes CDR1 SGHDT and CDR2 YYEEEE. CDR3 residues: CASTPRVREVFQETQYF. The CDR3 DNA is TGTGCCAGCACCCCCCGCGTTCGGGAGGTGTTTCAAGAGACCCAGTACTTC.

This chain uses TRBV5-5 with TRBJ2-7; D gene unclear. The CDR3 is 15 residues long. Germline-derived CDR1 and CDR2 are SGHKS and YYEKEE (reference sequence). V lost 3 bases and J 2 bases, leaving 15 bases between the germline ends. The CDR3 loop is CASSSTLEFPYEQYF. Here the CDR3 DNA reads TGTGCCAGCAGCTCCACCTTAGAGTTCCCCTACGAGCAGTACTTC.

CDR3 in amino acids: CASSVAVSPDTQYF. For the CDR3, the DNA is TGTGCCAGCAGCGTAGCGGTCTCACCAGATACGCAGTATTTT. This sequence joins TRBV9 and TRBJ2-3; no clear D gene. Trimming took 0 bases from V and 4 from J, leaving 9 bases between them. The CDR3 length is 14 residues. The germline CDR1 and CDR2 sequences are SGDLS and YYNGEE.

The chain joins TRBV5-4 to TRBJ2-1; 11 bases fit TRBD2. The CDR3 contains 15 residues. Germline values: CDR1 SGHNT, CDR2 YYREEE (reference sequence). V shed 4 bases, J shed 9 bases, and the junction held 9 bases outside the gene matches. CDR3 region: CASSRIAGGRGEQFF. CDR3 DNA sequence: TGTGCCAGCAGCCGCATAGCGGGAGGGCGGGGTGAGCAGTTCTTC.

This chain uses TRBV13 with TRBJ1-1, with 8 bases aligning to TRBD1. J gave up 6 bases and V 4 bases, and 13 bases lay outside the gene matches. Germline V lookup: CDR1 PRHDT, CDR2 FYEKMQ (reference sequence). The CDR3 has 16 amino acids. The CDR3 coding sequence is TGTGCCAGCAGCTCCCAGGGGGCCACATCTTACGCTGAAGCTTTCTTT. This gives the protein CASSSQGATSYAEAFF.

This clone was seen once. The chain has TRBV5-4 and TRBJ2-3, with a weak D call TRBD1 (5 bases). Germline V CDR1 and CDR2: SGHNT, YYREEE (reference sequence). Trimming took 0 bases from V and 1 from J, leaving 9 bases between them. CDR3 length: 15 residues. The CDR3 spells CASSLGQYRTDTQYF. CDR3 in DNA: TGTGCCAGCAGCTTGGGACAGTACCGCACAGATACGCAGTATTTT.

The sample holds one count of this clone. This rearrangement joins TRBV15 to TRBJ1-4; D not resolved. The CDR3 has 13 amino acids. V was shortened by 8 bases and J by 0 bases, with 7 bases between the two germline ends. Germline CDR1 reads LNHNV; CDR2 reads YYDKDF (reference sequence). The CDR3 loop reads CATASTTNEKLFF. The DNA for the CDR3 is TGTGCCACCGCCAGTACAACTAATGAAAAACTGTTTTTT.

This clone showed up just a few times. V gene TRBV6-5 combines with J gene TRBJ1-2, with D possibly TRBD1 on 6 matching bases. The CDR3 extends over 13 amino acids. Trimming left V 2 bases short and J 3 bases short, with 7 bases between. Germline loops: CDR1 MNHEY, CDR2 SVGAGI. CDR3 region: CASSYGQHYGYTF. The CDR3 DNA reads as TGTGCCAGCAGTTACGGACAGCACTATGGCTACACCTTC.

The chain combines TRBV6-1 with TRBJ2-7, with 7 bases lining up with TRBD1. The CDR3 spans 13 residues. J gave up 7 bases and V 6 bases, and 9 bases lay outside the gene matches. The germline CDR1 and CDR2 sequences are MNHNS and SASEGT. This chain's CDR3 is CASRRTGSEEQYF. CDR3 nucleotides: TGTGCCAGCAGGCGGACAGGTTCGGAGGAGCAGTACTTC.

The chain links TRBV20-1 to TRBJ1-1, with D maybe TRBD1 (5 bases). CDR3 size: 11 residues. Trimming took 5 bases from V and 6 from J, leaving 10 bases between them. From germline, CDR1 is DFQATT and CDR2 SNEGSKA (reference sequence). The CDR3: CSAHGGSEAFF. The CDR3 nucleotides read TGCAGTGCTCATGGGGGGTCTGAAGCTTTCTTT.

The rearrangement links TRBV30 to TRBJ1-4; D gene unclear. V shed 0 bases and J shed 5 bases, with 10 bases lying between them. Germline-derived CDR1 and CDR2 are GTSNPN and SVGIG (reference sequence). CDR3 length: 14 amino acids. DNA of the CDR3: TGTGCCTGGAGTGTTGGTCCGGGGAATGAAAAACTGTTTTTT. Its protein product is CAWSVGPGNEKLFF.

DNA for the CDR3: TGTGCCAGCAGTGACCGCTCGGGAAACTACAATGAGCAGTTCTTC. This sequence encodes CASSDRSGNYNEQFF. The chain is built from TRBV2 and TRBJ2-1; perhaps TRBD2 as D (5 bases). The V gene lost 3 bases and the J gene lost 3 bases, with 12 bases spanning the gap. CDR3 length: 15 amino acids. Germline values: CDR1 SNHLY, CDR2 FYNNEI.

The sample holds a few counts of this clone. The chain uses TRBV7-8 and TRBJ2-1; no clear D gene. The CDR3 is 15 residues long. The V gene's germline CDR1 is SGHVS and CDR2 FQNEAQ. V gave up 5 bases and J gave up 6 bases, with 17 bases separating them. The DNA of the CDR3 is TGTGCCAGCAGCCCCACCTCCCGAGTCGTCAATGAGCAGTTCTTC. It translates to CASSPTSRVVNEQFF.

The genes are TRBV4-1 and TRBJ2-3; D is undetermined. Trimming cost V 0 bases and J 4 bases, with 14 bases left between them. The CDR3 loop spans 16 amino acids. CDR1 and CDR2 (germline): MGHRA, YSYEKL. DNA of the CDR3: TGCGCCAGCAGCCAAGAAAACAGCAACGGCGCAGATACGCAGTATTTT. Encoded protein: CASSQENSNGADTQYF.